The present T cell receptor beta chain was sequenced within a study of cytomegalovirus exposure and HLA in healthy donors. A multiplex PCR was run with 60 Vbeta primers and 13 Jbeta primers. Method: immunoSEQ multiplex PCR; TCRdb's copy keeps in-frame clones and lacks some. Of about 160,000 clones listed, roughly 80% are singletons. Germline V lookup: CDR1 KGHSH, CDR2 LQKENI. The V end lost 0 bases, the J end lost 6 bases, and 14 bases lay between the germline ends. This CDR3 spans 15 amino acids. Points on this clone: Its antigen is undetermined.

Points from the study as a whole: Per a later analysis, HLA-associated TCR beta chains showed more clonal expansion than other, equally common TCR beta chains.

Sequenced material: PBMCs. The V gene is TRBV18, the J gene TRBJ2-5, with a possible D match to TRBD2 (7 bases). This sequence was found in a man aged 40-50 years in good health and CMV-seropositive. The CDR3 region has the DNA TGTGCCAGCTCACCACCGCGGGCGGGGGACAAGACCCAGTACTTC. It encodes CASSPPRAGDKTQYF. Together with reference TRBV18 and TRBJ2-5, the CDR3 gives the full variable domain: NAGVMQNPRHLVRRRGQEARLRCSPMKGHSHVYWYRQLPEEGLKFMVYLQKENIIDESGMPKERFSAEFPKEGPSILRIQQVVRGDSAAYFCASSPPRAGDKTQYFGPGTRLLVL.